Listed below are T cell receptor beta chains from one sample, sequenced in a study of lymphopenia after photon versus proton radiotherapy. Assay: immunoSEQ multiplex PCR; the TCRdb copy retains only in-frame clones and omits some. The sample shows more than 20,000 clones, around 85% of them seen only once. The sequencing here drew on peripheral blood, taken from a patient treated with photon-based radiotherapy. The receptors shown here come from a man in his fifties or sixties with pancreatic cancer. CDR3s include the opening cysteine and the closing phenylalanine or tryptophan. A D gene is named only where the DNA matches it firmly. Size is omitted from some rows. Given values are once, few, many or a class for expanded clones.

v_gene	d_gene	abundance	len	j_gene	CDR3aa	CDR3nt
TRBV18	TRBD1	NA	16	TRBJ1-1	CASSPPRGGDRTEAFF	TGTGCCAGCTCACCACCGAGGGGGGGGGACAGGACTGAAGCTTTCTTT
TRBV18	NA	NA	14	TRBJ1-3	CASSTGGSGNTIYF	TGTGCCAGCTCAACGGGGGGATCTGGAAACACCATATATTTT
TRBV19	TRBD1	NA	14	TRBJ1-5	CASSKGQDNQPQHF	TGTGCCAGTAGTAAGGGACAGGATAATCAGCCCCAGCATTTT
TRBV19	TRBD1	NA	14	TRBJ2-1	CASRRGTGDNEQFF	TGTGCCAGTAGGCGGGGGACAGGGGACAATGAGCAGTTCTTC
TRBV6-4	NA	NA	13	TRBJ1-1	CASSYTRDTEAFF	TGTGCCAGCAGCTACACTCGGGACACTGAAGCTTTCTTT
TRBV5-1	NA	once	13	TRBJ1-1	CASTEGVNTEAFF	TGCGCCAGCACAGAGGGGGTTAACACTGAAGCTTTCTTT
TRBV27	NA	NA	13	TRBJ1-1	CASSLYGDTEAFF	TGTGCCAGCAGTTTATATGGGGACACTGAAGCTTTCTTT
TRBV11-2	NA	NA	15	TRBJ2-1	CASSPRVSSYNEQFF	TGTGCCAGCAGCCCCAGGGTAAGCTCCTACAATGAGCAGTTCTTC
TRBV6-5	NA	NA	12	TRBJ1-1	CASEAGDTEAFF	TGTGCCAGCGAAGCGGGGGACACTGAAGCTTTCTTT
TRBV5-4	TRBD1	NA	14	TRBJ1-1	CASRTGAPNTEAFF	TGTGCCAGCCGGACAGGGGCTCCGAACACTGAAGCTTTCTTT
TRBV4-2	NA	NA	13	TRBJ2-5	CASSLEGRETQYF	TGTGCCAGCAGCCTGGAAGGGAGGGAGACCCAGTACTTC
TRBV5-1	NA	NA	13	TRBJ2-3	CASREPGADTQYF	TGCGCCAGCAGGGAGCCGGGGGCAGATACGCAGTATTTT
TRBV2	TRBD1	NA	12	TRBJ1-2	CASSRGRYGYTF	TGTGCCAGCAGCAGGGGGCGATATGGCTACACCTTC
TRBV6-1	NA	NA	15	TRBJ1-4	CASRTTSSLNEKLFF	TGTGCCAGCAGGACGACTAGTTCCCTAAATGAAAAACTGTTTTTT
TRBV7-9	NA	NA	13	TRBJ2-7	CASSFHVAYEQYF	TGTGCCAGCAGCTTTCACGTTGCCTACGAGCAGTACTTC
TRBV10-3	NA	NA	13	TRBJ1-1	CAIRERGNTEAFF	TGTGCCATCAGGGAAAGAGGGAACACTGAAGCTTTCTTT
TRBV30	NA	few	14	TRBJ2-3	CAWGGVTSTDTQYF	TGTGCCTGGGGAGGGGTTACTAGCACAGATACGCAGTATTTT
TRBV19	TRBD1	NA	14	TRBJ1-2	CASSIPGQGYGYTF	TGTGCCAGCAGTATACCGGGACAGGGATATGGCTACACCTTC
TRBV7-3	NA	NA	15	TRBJ1-3	CASSPHRVFGNTIYF	TGTGCCAGCAGCCCCCACAGGGTATTTGGAAACACCATATATTTT
TRBV6-4	NA	NA	15	TRBJ1-1	CASRQAGVLGTEAFF	TGTGCCAGCAGGCAAGCGGGGGTACTTGGCACTGAAGCTTTCTTT
TRBV19	NA	NA	17	TRBJ1-3	CASSIDPPGVSGNTIYF	TGTGCCAGTAGTATAGATCCGCCAGGGGTATCTGGAAACACCATATATTTT
TRBV4-3	TRBD1	NA	13	TRBJ1-2	CASSPGQGYGYTF	TGCGCCAGCAGCCCCGGACAGGGTTACGGCTACACCTTC
TRBV6-1	NA	NA	15	TRBJ2-2	CASSKVRGWTGELFF	TGTGCCAGCAGTAAAGTTCGGGGGTGGACCGGGGAGCTGTTTTTT
TRBV5-4	TRBD1	once	15	TRBJ2-5	CASSLGGQGLETQYF	TGTGCCAGCAGCTTGGGGGGACAGGGTTTAGAGACCCAGTACTTC
TRBV5-1	TRBD1	NA	16	TRBJ2-5	CASSQRDRGAFETQYF	TGCGCCAGCAGCCAAAGGGACAGGGGGGCCTTTGAGACCCAGTACTTC
TRBV2	NA	NA	21	TRBJ2-7	CASMGQTYEQYFGPGAYEQYF	NA
TRBV6-5	NA	NA	16	TRBJ2-1	CASSLQGGVSYNEQFF	TGTGCCAGCAGTTTACAGGGAGGTGTCTCCTACAATGAGCAGTTCTTC
TRBV4-2	TRBD1	NA	17	TRBJ2-7	CASSQQLTGTASYEQYF	TGTGCCAGCAGCCAACAACTGACCGGGACAGCATCCTACGAGCAGTACTTC
TRBV30	NA	few	13	TRBJ1-1	CAWNPGGATKAFF	TGTGCCTGGAACCCGGGGGGAGCCACTAAAGCTTTCTTT
TRBV11-2	NA	NA	16	TRBJ1-2	CASSLGPAETDYGYTF	TGTGCCAGCAGCTTAGGGCCGGCCGAGACGGACTATGGCTACACCTTC
TRBV5-4	TRBD1	NA	13	TRBJ2-5	CAGGTGAQETQYF	TGTGCCGGCGGGACAGGGGCCCAAGAGACCCAGTACTTC
TRBV5-4	NA	NA	14	TRBJ2-5	CASSLRGDRETQYF	TGTGCCAGCAGCTTGAGGGGGGATCGAGAGACCCAGTACTTC
TRBV14	TRBD1	NA	14	TRBJ1-2	CASSEGTGALGYTF	TGTGCCAGCAGCGAGGGGACAGGGGCTCTGGGCTACACCTTC
TRBV7-9	NA	NA	16	TRBJ2-6	CASSLVIGTGANVLTF	TGTGCCAGCAGCTTAGTAATAGGGACTGGGGCCAACGTCCTGACTTTC
TRBV4-1	TRBD1	few	18	TRBJ1-2	CASSQGYYGTDKLIGYTF	TGCGCCAGCAGCCAAGGTTACTACGGGACAGACAAACTCATCGGCTACACCTTC
TRBV4-1	NA	NA	16	TRBJ2-7	CASSSHYRDTLYEQYF	TGCGCCAGCAGCTCTCACTATAGGGACACCCTCTACGAGCAGTACTTC
TRBV21-1	NA	NA	15	TRBJ1-2	CASSTSTGLRGGYTF	TGTGCCAGCAGCACTTCGACAGGGCTTAGGGGAGGCTACACCTTC
TRBV5-4	NA	NA	14	TRBJ1-1	CASSLVTASTEAFF	TGTGCCAGCAGCTTGGTGACGGCTAGCACTGAAGCTTTCTTT
TRBV5-4	NA	NA	14	TRBJ1-6	CASSLERNNSPLHF	TGTGCCAGCAGCTTAGAGAGGAATAATTCACCCCTCCACTTT
TRBV14	NA	NA	13	TRBJ1-1	CASRGGTNTEAFF	TGTGCCAGCCGGGGGGGGACGAACACTGAAGCTTTCTTT
TRBV7-3	TRBD2	NA	16	TRBJ2-5	CASSFFPSGGRETQYF	TGTGCCAGCAGCTTCTTTCCTAGCGGGGGGCGGGAGACCCAGTACTTC
TRBV4-1	TRBD1	few	14	TRBJ1-1	CASSPRDRRNEAFF	TGCGCCAGCAGCCCCCGGGACAGGAGGAATGAAGCTTTCTTT
TRBV18	TRBD1	NA	15	TRBJ1-2	CASSGLDRANYGYTF	TGTGCCAGCTCAGGCCTGGACAGGGCTAACTATGGCTACACCTTC
TRBV7-6	TRBD2	NA	15	TRBJ2-1	CASSFTSGLYNEQFF	TGTGCCAGCAGCTTCACTAGCGGGCTATACAATGAGCAGTTCTTC
TRBV27	NA	NA	14	TRBJ1-5	CASRRTGIGQPQHF	TGTGCCAGCAGACGCACAGGTATCGGTCAGCCCCAGCATTTT
TRBV11-2	TRBD1	NA	15	TRBJ2-5	CASSKPGTVRETQYF	TGTGCCAGCAGCAAACCCGGGACAGTAAGAGAGACCCAGTACTTC
TRBV18	NA	NA	16	TRBJ2-4	CASSQVGGATKNIQYF	TGTGCCAGCTCACAAGTCGGGGGAGCGACCAAAAACATTCAGTACTTC
TRBV15	NA	NA	14	TRBJ2-5	CATSSREPGETQYF	TGTGCCACCAGCAGCAGGGAACCGGGAGAGACCCAGTACTTC
TRBV19	NA	NA	13	TRBJ2-7	CASSLAVTYEQYF	TGTGCCAGTAGTCTGGCCGTCACCTACGAGCAGTACTTC
TRBV5-1	TRBD1	few	14	TRBJ1-2	CASSPTQGVRGYTF	TGCGCCAGCAGCCCTACCCAGGGGGTTCGGGGCTACACCTTC
TRBV27	NA	NA	15	TRBJ2-1	CASTPLGGNNNEQFF	TGTGCCAGCACCCCTCTCGGGGGCAACAATAATGAGCAGTTCTTC
TRBV30	NA	NA	15	TRBJ1-5	CAWSASGTFNQPQHF	TGTGCCTGGAGTGCTAGTGGGACTTTCAATCAGCCCCAGCATTTT
TRBV11-2	NA	once	13	TRBJ1-1	CASSFGQSTEAFF	TGTGCCAGCAGCTTTGGACAAAGCACTGAAGCTTTCTTT
TRBV5-1	NA	NA	13	TRBJ2-1	CASSTRTDNEQFF	TGCGCCAGCAGCACGAGGACAGACAATGAGCAGTTCTTC
TRBV29-1	NA	NA	15	TRBJ2-7	CSVELTGARDYEQYF	TGCAGCGTTGAACTTACGGGGGCGCGGGACTACGAGCAGTACTTC